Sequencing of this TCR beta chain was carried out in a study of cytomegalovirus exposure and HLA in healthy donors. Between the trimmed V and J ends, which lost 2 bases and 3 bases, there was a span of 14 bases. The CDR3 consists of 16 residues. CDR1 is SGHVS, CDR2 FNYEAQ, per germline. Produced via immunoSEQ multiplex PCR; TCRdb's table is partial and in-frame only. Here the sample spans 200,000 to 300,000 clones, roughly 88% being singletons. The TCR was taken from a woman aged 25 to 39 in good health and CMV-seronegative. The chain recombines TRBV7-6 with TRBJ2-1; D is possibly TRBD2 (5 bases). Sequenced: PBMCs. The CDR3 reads CASSLLDGSDYNEQFF. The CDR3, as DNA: TGTGCCAGCAGCTTATTGGATGGGAGTGACTACAATGAGCAGTTCTTC.